The present T cell receptor (beta chain) was sequenced within a study of cytomegalovirus exposure and HLA in healthy donors. Findings and limits, study-wide: In a later analysis, at a false discovery rate of 0.05, some 15,000 TCR beta sequences were associated with HLA alleles. In an earlier analysis, about 87% or about 30%: the productive usage of most TCR beta V segments. A later analysis showed HLA-associated TCR beta chains outstripping equally common others in clonal expansion.

PCR involved 60 Vbeta and 13 Jbeta primers. Sequencing was performed with immunoSEQ multiplex PCR; in TCRdb, only in-frame clones are kept and a portion is missing. This table holds roughly 160,000 clones, approximately 79% found once. This clone turned up a few times. Its specificity is not known. This CDR3 comprises 18 residues. V was clipped by 5 bases and J by 2 bases; unmatched bases: 11. CDR1 is MNHEY, CDR2 SMNVEV, per germline (reference sequence). The sequence derives from a man aged 55 to 70 in good health and CMV-seronegative. The gene calls are TRBV27 and TRBJ1-3, with 11 bases aligning to TRBD1. The specimen sequenced was PBMCs. Written as DNA, the CDR3 is TGTGCCAGCAGTCCAAACTCTAGGGACAGGGGGACTGGAAACACCATATATTTT. It encodes CASSPNSRDRGTGNTIYF.